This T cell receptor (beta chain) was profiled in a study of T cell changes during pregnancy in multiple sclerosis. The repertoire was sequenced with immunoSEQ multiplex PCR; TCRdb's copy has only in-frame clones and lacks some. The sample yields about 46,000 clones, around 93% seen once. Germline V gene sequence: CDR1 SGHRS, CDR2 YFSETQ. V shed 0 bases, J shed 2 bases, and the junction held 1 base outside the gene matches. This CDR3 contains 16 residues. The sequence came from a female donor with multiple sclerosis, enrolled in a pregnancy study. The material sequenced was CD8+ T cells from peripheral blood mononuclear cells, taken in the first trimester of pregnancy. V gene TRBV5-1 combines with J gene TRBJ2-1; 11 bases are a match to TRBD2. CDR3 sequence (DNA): TGCGCCAGCAGCTTGGGACTAGCGGGGCCCTACAATGAGCAGTTCTTC. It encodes CASSLGLAGPYNEQFF. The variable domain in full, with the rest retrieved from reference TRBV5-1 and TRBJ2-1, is KAGVTQTPRYLIKTRGQQVTLSCSPISGHRSVSWYQQTPGQGLQFLFEYFSETQRNKGNFPGRFSGRQFSNSRSEMNVSTLELGDSALYLCASSLGLAGPYNEQFFGPGTRLTVL.